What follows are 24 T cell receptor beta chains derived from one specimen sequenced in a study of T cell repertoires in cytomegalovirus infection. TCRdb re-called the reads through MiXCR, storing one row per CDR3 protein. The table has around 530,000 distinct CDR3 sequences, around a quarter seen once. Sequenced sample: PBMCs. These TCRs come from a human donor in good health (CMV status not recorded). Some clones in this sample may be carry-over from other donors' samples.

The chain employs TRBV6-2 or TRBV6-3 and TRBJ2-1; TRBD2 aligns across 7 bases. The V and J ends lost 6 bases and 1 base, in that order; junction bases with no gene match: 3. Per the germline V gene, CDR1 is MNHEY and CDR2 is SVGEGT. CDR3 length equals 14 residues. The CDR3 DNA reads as TGTGCCAGCAGACCAGCGGGATCCTACAATGAGCAGTTCTTC. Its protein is CASRPAGSYNEQFF.

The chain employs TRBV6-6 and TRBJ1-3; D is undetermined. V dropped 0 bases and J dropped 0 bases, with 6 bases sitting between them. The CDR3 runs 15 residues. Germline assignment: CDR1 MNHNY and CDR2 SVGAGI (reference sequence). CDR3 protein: CASSYSLISGNTIYF. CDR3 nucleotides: TGTGCCAGCAGTTACTCCCTGATCTCTGGAAACACCATATATTTT.

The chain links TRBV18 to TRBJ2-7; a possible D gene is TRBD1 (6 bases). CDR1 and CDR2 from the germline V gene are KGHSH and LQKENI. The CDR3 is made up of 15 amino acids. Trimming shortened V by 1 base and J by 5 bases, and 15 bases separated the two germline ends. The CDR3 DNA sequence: TGTGCCAGCTCACCACTAAGACAGGAATTGAACGAGCAGTACGTC. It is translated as CASSPLRQELNEQYV.

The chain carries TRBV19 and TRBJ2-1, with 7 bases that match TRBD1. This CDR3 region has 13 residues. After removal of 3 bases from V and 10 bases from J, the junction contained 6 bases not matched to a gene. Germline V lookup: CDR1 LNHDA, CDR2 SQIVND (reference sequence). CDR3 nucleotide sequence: TGTGCCAGTAGTATTGAGGGGGCATGGGAGCAGTTCTTC. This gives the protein CASSIEGAWEQFF.

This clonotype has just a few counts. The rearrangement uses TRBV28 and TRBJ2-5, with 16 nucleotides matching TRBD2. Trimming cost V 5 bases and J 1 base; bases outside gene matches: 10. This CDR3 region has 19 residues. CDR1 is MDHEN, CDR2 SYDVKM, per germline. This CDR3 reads CASSRPGLAGGGPQETQYF. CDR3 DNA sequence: TGTGCCAGCAGTCGCCCGGGACTAGCGGGAGGGGGGCCCCAAGAGACCCAGTACTTC.

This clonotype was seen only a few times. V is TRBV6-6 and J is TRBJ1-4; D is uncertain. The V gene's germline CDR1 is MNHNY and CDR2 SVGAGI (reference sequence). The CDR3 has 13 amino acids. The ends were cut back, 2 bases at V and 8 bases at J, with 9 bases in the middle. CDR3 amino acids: CASSYGRLEKLFF. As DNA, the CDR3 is TGTGCCAGCAGTTACGGGCGTTTGGAAAAACTGTTTTTT.

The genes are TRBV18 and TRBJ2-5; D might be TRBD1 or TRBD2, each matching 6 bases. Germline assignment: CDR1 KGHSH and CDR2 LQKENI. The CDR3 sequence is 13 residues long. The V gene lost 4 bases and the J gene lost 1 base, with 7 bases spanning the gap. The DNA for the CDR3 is TGTGCCAGCTCACGGGGGGCCCAAGAGACCCAGTACTTC. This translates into CASSRGAQETQYF.

CDR3: CSVDGLAGGPRQETQYF. The CDR3 DNA follows: TGCAGCGTCGATGGACTAGCGGGAGGGCCAAGGCAAGAGACCCAGTACTTC. This chain connects TRBV29-1 to TRBJ2-5; 15 nucleotides align to TRBD2. CDR1 and CDR2 (germline): SQVTM, ANQGSEA. The CDR3 spans 17 residues. V was pared by 6 bases and J by 2 bases, with 10 bases of the junction left unmatched.

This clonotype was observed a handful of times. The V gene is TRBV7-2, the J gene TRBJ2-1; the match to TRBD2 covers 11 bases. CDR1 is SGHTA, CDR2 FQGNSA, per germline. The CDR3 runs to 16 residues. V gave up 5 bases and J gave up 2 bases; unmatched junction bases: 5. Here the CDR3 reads CASSPQLAGAYNEQFF. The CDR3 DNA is TGTGCCAGCAGCCCCCAACTAGCGGGAGCCTACAATGAGCAGTTCTTC.

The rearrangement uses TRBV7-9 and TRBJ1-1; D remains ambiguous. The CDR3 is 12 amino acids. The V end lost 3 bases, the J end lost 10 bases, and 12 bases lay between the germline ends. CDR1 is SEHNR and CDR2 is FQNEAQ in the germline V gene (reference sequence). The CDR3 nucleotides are TGTGCCAGCAGCTTGTCGGGCAGCACAGCTTTCTTT. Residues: CASSLSGSTAFF.

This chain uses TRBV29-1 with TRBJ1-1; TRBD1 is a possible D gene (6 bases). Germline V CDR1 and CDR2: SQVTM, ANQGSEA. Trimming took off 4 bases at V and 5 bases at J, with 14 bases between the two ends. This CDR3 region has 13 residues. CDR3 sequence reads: CSVGVRGGTEAFF. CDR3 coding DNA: TGCAGCGTTGGGGTCAGGGGAGGAACTGAAGCTTTCTTT.

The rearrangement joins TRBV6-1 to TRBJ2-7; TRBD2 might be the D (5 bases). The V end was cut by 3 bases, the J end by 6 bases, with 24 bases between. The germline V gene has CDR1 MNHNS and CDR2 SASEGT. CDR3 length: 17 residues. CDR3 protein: CASSDPSSPQLFGEQYV. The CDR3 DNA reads TGTGCCAGCAGTGACCCTTCTAGCCCTCAGCTTTTTGGCGAGCAGTACGTC.

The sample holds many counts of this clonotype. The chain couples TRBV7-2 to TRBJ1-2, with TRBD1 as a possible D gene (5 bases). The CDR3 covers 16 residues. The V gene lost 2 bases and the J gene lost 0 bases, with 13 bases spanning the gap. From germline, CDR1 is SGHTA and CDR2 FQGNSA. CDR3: CASSLMGPGTNYGYTF. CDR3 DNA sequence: TGTGCCAGCAGCTTAATGGGGCCGGGGACTAACTATGGCTACACCTTC.

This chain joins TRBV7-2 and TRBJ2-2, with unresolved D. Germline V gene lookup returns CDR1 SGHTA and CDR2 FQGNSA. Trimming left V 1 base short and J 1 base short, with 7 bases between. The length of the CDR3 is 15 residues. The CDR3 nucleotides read TGTGCCAGCAGCTTAGGTAGCCGGAACACCGGGGAGCTGTTTTTT. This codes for CASSLGSRNTGELFF. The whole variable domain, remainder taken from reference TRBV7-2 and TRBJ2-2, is GAGVSQSPSNKVTEKGKDVELRCDPISGHTALYWYRQSLGQGLEFLIYFQGNSAPDKSGLPSDRFSAERTGGSVSTLTIQRTQQEDSAVYLCASSLGSRNTGELFFGEGSRLTVL.

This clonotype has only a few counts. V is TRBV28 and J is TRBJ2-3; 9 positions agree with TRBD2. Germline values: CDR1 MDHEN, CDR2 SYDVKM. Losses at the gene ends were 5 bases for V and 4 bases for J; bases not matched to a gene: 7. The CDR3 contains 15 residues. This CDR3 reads CASSIAGVNSDTQYF. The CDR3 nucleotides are TGTGCCAGCAGTATAGCGGGAGTGAACTCAGATACGCAGTATTTT.

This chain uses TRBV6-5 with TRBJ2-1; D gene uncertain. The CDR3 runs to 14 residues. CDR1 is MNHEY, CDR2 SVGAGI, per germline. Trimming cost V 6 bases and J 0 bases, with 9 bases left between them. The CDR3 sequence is CASRQQSSYNEQFF. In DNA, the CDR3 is TGTGCCAGCAGACAGCAAAGCTCCTACAATGAGCAGTTCTTC.

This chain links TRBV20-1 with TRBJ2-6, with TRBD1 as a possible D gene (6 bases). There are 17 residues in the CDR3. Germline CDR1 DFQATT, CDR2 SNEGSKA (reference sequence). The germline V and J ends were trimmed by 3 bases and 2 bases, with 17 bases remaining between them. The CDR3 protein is CSASRSFTGTGANVLTF. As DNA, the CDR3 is TGCAGTGCTAGCAGATCGTTTACAGGGACTGGGGCCAACGTCCTGACTTTC.

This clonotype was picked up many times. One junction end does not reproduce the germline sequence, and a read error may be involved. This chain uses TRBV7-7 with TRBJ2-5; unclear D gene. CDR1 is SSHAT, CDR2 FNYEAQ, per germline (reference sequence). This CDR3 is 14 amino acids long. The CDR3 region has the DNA TGTGCTAGCAGCTTACTCGGAATGAGAGAGACCCAGTACTTC. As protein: CASSLLGMRETQYF.

The CDR3 coding sequence is TGCAGCACCCCGTCGAGGGGTCCGAGGAATGAGCAGTTCTTC. It encodes CSTPSRGPRNEQFF. The V call is TRBV29-1, the J call TRBJ2-1; either TRBD1 or TRBD2 may supply D (5 bases each). This CDR3 comprises 14 residues. Between the trimmed V and J ends, which lost 8 bases and 7 bases, there was a span of 21 bases. Germline lookup yields CDR1 SQVTM and CDR2 ANQGSEA.

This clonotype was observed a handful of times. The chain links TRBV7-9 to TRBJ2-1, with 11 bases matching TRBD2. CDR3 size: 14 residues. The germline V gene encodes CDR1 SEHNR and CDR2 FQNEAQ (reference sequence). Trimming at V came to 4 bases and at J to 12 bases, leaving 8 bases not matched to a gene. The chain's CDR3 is CASSSTSGSQSQFF. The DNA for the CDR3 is TGTGCCAGCAGCTCAACTAGCGGGAGTCAATCGCAGTTCTTC.

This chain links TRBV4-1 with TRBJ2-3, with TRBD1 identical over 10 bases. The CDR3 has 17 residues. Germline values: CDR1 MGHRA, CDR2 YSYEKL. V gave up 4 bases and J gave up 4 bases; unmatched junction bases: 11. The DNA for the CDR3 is TGCGCCAGCAGCCCCGCAGGGACAGGGGTCGTCGCAGATACGCAGTATTTT. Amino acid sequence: CASSPAGTGVVADTQYF.

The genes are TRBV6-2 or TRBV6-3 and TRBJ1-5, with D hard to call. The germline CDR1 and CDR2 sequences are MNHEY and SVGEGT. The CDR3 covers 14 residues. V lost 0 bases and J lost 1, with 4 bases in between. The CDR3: CASSYSRSNQPQHF. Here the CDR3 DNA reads TGTGCCAGCAGTTACTCGAGAAGCAATCAGCCCCAGCATTTT.

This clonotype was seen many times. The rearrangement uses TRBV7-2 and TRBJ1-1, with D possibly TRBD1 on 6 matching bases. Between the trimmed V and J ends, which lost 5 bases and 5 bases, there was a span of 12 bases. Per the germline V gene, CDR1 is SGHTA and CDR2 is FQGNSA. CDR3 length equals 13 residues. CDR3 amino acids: CASSAQGRTEAFF. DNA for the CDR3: TGTGCCAGCAGCGCACAGGGTCGGACTGAAGCTTTCTTT.

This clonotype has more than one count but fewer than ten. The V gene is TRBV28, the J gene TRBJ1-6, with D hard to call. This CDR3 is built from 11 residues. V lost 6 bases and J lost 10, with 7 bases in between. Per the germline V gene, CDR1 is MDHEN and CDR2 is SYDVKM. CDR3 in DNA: TGTGCCAGCAGCCCCGGATCACCCCTCCACTTT. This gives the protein CASSPGSPLHF.